Sequencing of this T cell receptor beta chain was carried out in a study of a mutant IDH1 vaccine in newly diagnosed glioma. Study overall: Patients were started on vaccination 4-6 weeks after radiotherapy alone, or with temozolomide cycles.

Time point: week 35, safety follow-up. Each vaccine dose was 300 ug of mutant IDH1 20-mer peptide, with topical imiquimod. Clones were read by immunoSEQ multiplex PCR, and TCRdb kept only the in-frame ones, dropping some. The sample includes tens of thousands of clones, roughly 77% of them seen just once. In the case of this clone: Its target is unknown.

After removal of 6 bases from V and 1 base from J, the junction contained 8 bases not matched to a gene. Germline V CDR1 and CDR2: SGHTA, FQGNSA. This CDR3 region has 16 residues. This chain joins TRBV7-2 and TRBJ1-1; 10 bases fit TRBD1. This TCR came from a middle-aged man with glioma. Some clones in this sample may be carry-over from other donors' samples. The sequencing used PBMCs, collected from a glioma patient whose treatment included an IDH1 peptide vaccine. This CDR3 reads CASSPKDRGRNTEAFF. The CDR3 bases are TGTGCCAGCAGTCCAAAAGACAGGGGGCGGAACACTGAAGCTTTCTTT.